This TCR beta chain was sequenced in a study of CD8 T cells in Susac syndrome. The V end was cut by 0 bases, the J end by 4 bases, with 18 bases between. Germline V gene data show CDR1 as GTSNPN and CDR2 as SVGIG (reference sequence). The CDR3 runs 16 residues. Random hexamers were used to reverse transcribe roughly 0.5 to 1 ug of RNA. TCRdb re-derived calls from the immunoSEQ multiplex PCR reads in MiXCR, one entry per CDR3 protein. Among around 230,000 distinct CDR3 sequences, approximately 95% were seen once, and the ten largest hold 0.075% to 0.095%. The sequenced target, TCR beta, came from blood CD8+ and CD4+ T cells. Control patients had untreated stable or active relapsing-remitting multiple sclerosis by revised McDonald criteria.

The V and J genes are TRBV30 and TRBJ1-1, with D tentatively TRBD1 (5 bases). Material for sequencing was CD4+ T cells from PBMCs. This TCR was recovered from a human donor with multiple sclerosis. The CDR3 loop is CAWSVGGKRGFTEAFF. CDR3 in DNA: TGTGCCTGGAGTGTCGGGGGGAAGAGAGGTTTCACTGAAGCTTTCTTT.